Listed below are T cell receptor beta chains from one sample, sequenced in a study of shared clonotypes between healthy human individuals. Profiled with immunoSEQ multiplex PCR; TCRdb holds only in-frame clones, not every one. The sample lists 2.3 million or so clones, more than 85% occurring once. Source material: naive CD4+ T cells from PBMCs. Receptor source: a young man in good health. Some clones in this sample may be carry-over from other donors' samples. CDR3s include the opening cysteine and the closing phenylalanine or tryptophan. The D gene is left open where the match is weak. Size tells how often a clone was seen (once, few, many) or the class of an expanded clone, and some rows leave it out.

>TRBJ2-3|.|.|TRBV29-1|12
CSAAPGTDTQYF
TGCAGCGCTGCTCCCGGGACAGATACGCAGTATTTT
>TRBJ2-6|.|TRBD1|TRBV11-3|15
CASSLGWDRPNVLTF
TGTGCCAGCAGCTTAGGTTGGGACAGGCCGAACGTCCTGACTTTC
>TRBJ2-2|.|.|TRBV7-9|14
CASRPTGYGGELFF
TGTGCCAGCAGACCAACAGGGTATGGCGGGGAGCTGTTTTTT
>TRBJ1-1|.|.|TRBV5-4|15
CASSSQGGSNTEAFF
TGTGCCAGCAGCTCACAGGGCGGATCGAACACTGAAGCTTTCTTT
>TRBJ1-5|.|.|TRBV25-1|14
CASTLDTNNQPQHF
TGTGCCAGTACCCTGGACACGAACAATCAGCCCCAGCATTTT
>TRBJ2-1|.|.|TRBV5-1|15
CASSSGLFSYNEQFF
TGCGCCAGCAGCTCGGGACTGTTCTCCTACAATGAGCAGTTCTTC
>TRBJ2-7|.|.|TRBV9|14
CASSQSGGSYEQYF
TGTGCCAGCAGCCAATCCGGGGGCTCCTACGAGCAGTACTTC
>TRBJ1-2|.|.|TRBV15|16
CATSSISGGYSYGYTF
TGTGCCACCAGTTCGATATCGGGGGGCTATAGCTATGGCTACACCTTC
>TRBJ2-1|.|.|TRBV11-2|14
CASSRSTKGYEQFF
TGTGCCAGCAGCCGAAGCACCAAGGGATATGAGCAGTTCTTC
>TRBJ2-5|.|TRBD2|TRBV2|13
CASREGEMETQYF
TGTGCCAGCCGGGAGGGGGAGATGGAGACCCAGTACTTC
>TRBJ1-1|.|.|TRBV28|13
CASSLNGNTEAFF
TGTGCCAGCAGTTTGAACGGGAACACTGAAGCTTTCTTT
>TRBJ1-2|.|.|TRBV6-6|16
CASRPTLGQGPYGYTF
TGTGCCAGCAGGCCAACCCTGGGGCAGGGGCCCTATGGCTACACCTTC
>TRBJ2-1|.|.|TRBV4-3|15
CASSQETGEGNEQFF
TGCGCCAGCAGCCAGGAGACAGGGGAGGGCAATGAGCAGTTCTTC
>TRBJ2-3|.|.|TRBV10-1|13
CASKATGTDTQYF
TGCGCCAGCAAGGCTACAGGGACAGATACGCAGTATTTT
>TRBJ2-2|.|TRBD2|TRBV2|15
CASSETLAATGELFF
TGTGCCAGCAGTGAAACACTAGCGGCCACCGGGGAGCTGTTTTTT
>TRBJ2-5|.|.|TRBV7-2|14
CASRLMGGQETQYF
TGTGCCAGCAGGCTTATGGGTGGCCAAGAGACCCAGTACTTC
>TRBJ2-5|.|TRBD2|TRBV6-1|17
CASSEALFLAGEETQYF
TGTGCCAGCAGTGAAGCGCTCTTCCTAGCGGGAGAGGAGACCCAGTACTTC
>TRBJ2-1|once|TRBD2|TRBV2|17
CASSPTGLALGYNEQFF
TGTGCCAGCAGTCCAACGGGACTAGCGCTAGGTTACAATGAGCAGTTCTTC
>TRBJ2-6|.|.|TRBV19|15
CASNSGASGANVLTF
TGTGCCAGTAACTCAGGAGCCTCTGGGGCCAACGTCCTGACTTTC
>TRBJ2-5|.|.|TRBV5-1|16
CASSQGIQGGGETQYF
TGCGCCAGCAGCCAGGGTATACAGGGTGGTGGAGAGACCCAGTACTTC
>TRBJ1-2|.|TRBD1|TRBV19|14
CASSRRDRGYGYTF
TGTGCCAGTAGCCGCAGGGACAGGGGGTATGGCTACACCTTC
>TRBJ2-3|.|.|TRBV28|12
CASSGTTDTQYF
TGTGCCAGCAGCGGAACCACAGATACGCAGTATTTT
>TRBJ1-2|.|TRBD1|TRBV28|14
CASSQQGRVYGYTF
TGTGCCAGCAGCCAACAGGGGAGGGTTTATGGCTACACCTTC
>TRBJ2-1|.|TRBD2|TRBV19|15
CASRGGLDFYNEQFF
TGTGCCAGTAGGGGAGGGCTAGACTTTTACAATGAGCAGTTCTTC
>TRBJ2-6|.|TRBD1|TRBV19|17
CASNPGTGNSGANVLTF
TGTGCCAGTAACCCTGGGACAGGGAACTCTGGGGCCAACGTCCTGACTTTC
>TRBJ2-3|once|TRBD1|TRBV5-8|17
CASSFARTGTGRNTQYF
TGTGCCAGCAGCTTTGCCCGCACCGGGACAGGGCGAAATACGCAGTATTTT
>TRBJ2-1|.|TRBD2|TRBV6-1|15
CASSELAGGVDEQFF
TGTGCCAGCAGCGAACTAGCGGGAGGGGTTGATGAGCAGTTCTTC
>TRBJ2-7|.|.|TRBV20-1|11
CSSDGTGLRYF
TGCAGTTCCGACGGTACAGGATTGCGGTACTTC
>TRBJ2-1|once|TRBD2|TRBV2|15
CASSASGSSYNEQFF
TGTGCCAGCAGTGCTAGCGGGAGCTCCTACAATGAGCAGTTCTTC
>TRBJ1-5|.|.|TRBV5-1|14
CASSLGGGNQPQHF
TGCGCCAGCAGCTTGGGCGGGGGCAATCAGCCCCAGCATTTT
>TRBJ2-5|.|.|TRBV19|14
CASSGPGQQETQYF
TGTGCCAGTAGCGGGCCAGGGCAACAAGAGACCCAGTACTTC
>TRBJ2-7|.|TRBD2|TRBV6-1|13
CASSEQRTREQYF
TGTGCCAGCTCGGAGCAGAGGACTAGGGAGCAGTACTTC
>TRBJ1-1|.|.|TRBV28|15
CASSQRDSWGTEAFF
TGTGCCAGCAGCCAACGGGACTCATGGGGCACTGAAGCTTTCTTT
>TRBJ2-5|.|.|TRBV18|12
CASSRRQETQYF
TGTGCCAGCTCACGTCGACAAGAGACCCAGTACTTC
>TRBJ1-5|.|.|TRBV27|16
CASSLFGLYSNQPQHF
TGTGCCAGCAGTTTATTTGGGTTATACTCCAATCAGCCCCAGCATTTT
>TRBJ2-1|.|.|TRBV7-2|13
CASSPRVGLEQFF
TGTGCCAGCAGCCCCCGGGTAGGACTCGAGCAGTTCTTC
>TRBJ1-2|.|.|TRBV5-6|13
CASYRRGSYGYTF
TGTGCCAGCTACCGCAGGGGTTCGTATGGCTACACCTTC
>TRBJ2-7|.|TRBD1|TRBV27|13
CASSRTGAYEQYF
TGTGCCAGCAGTAGGACAGGGGCCTACGAGCAGTACTTC
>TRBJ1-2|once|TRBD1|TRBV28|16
CASFRTGFLGRYGYTF
TGTGCCAGCTTTCGGACAGGTTTCCTGGGGAGGTATGGCTACACCTTC
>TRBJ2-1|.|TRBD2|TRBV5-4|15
CASSMGQRESGEQFF
TGTGCCAGCAGTATGGGCCAGCGGGAGTCAGGTGAGCAGTTCTTC
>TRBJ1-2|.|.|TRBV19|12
CASSITSGGYTF
TGTGCCAGTAGTATCACCAGTGGAGGCTACACCTTC
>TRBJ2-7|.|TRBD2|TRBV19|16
CASSIGASGMFYEQYF
TGTGCCAGTAGTATAGGCGCTAGCGGGATGTTCTACGAGCAGTACTTC
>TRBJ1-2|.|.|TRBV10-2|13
CASGPDPGNGYTF
TGCGCCAGCGGACCGGATCCGGGGAATGGCTACACCTTC